The next 5 T cell receptor beta chains were all read from a single sample in a study of T cells in Graves' hyperthyroidism and ophthalmopathy. RNA transcripts were the template for amplifying TCR beta CDR3 regions. The HTBI primer set was used in a first-round RT-PCR of the TCR CDR3. In TCRdb, the multiplex PCR reads were re-called with MiXCR into one record per CDR3 protein. This table holds around 420,000 distinct CDR3 sequences, approximately 15% found once. Sequenced material: blood. These receptors all stem from a woman between 18 and 29 years old with Graves' hyperthyroidism.

The table lists this clonotype with many counts. The chain couples TRBV5-1 to TRBJ1-1, with D possibly being TRBD1 (5 bases). The CDR3 length is 15 residues. CDR1 and CDR2 (germline): SGHRS, YFSETQ. The V and J ends lost 0 bases and 0 bases respectively, with 9 bases between them. The DNA of the CDR3 is TGCGCCAGCAGCTTGGGGGCAGGGATGAACACTGAAGCTTTCTTT. This translates into CASSLGAGMNTEAFF.

Many counts were recorded for this clonotype. Here the CDR3 reads CASSELVAEGRNEQFF. In nucleotides, the CDR3 is TGTGCCAGCAGTGAATTGGTGGCGGAGGGCAGGAATGAGCAGTTCTTC. V usage is TRBV6-1 and J usage is TRBJ2-1, with a possible D match to TRBD2 (6 bases). Germline CDR1 is MNHNS and CDR2 is SASEGT. With 2 bases removed from V and 7 bases from J, the gap between germline ends came to 18 bases. The CDR3 runs 16 residues.

This clonotype was seen repeatedly, ten times or more. The chain has TRBV28 and TRBJ1-4, with D uncertain. CDR3 size: 13 residues. Per the germline V gene, CDR1 is MDHEN and CDR2 is SYDVKM. V was trimmed by 2 bases and J by 11 bases, leaving 12 bases between them. The CDR3 region is CASSLRSPQKLFF. For the CDR3, the DNA is TGTGCCAGCAGTTTACGGTCCCCCCAGAAACTGTTTTTT.

In this sample, this clonotype turned up a few times. The CDR3 DNA sequence: TGTGCCAGTAGTATAGTGGCCACTAGCTCCTACAATGAGCAGTTCTTC. Its protein is CASSIVATSSYNEQFF. This chain joins TRBV19 and TRBJ2-1; the D gene is possibly TRBD2 (5 bases). The CDR3 has 16 amino acids. The germline V gene has CDR1 LNHDA and CDR2 SQIVND (reference sequence). Trimming took off 1 base at V and 0 bases at J, with 10 bases between the two ends.

Many counts were recorded for this clonotype. The genes are TRBV20-1 and TRBJ2-3; D gene uncertain. The CDR3 consists of 12 residues. Germline V CDR1 and CDR2: DFQATT, SNEGSKA (reference sequence). The V end was cut by 8 bases, the J end by 2 bases, with 11 bases between. CDR3: CSRSQATDTQYF. Written as DNA, the CDR3 is TGCAGTAGGTCGCAGGCCACAGATACGCAGTATTTT.